The TCR beta chain under discussion was sequenced for a study of T cell responses to AZD1222 COVID-19 vaccine. Details on this clone: Its antigen is undetermined.

Data came from immunoSEQ multiplex PCR; TCRdb stores just in-frame clones and leaves some out. This table holds around 130,000 clones, over 75% found once. Regarding the study as a whole: Receipt of two AZD1222 doses was followed by a rise in Spike-specific TCR breadth and depth. Most donors were white British, females outnumbered males, and clonal diversity was possibly underestimated. Reportedly, close to half of spike-specific TCRs are directed against unmutated variant regions.

Trimming took 4 bases from V and 7 from J; bases not matched to a gene: 7. The CDR3 consists of 15 residues. Germline CDR1 reads KGHSH; CDR2 reads LQKENI. The receptor was isolated from an adult who received the MenACWY meningococcal vaccine as a control. Sample: peripheral blood, taken 28 days after the second dose of the MenACWY control vaccine. The J gene is TRBJ1-6, the V gene TRBV18; 7 bases are shared with TRBD1. The CDR3 sequence: CASSLGQVINSPLHF. Written as DNA, the CDR3 is TGTGCCAGCTCACTCGGACAGGTGATAAATTCACCCCTCCACTTT.